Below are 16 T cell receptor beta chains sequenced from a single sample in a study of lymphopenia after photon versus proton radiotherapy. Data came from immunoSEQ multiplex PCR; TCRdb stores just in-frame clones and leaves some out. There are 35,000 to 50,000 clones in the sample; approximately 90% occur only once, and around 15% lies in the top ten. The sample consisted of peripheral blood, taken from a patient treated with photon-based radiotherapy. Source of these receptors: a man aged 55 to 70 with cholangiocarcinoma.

This chain's CDR3 is CASSLALGVYTDTQYF. The CDR3 nucleotides read TGTGCCAGCAGCTTAGCGCTCGGGGTCTACACAGATACGCAGTATTTT. The chain joins TRBV7-9 to TRBJ2-3; D is perhaps TRBD2 (5 bases). V shed 0 bases and J shed 2 bases, with 12 bases lying between them. Germline V lookup: CDR1 SEHNR, CDR2 FQNEAQ (reference sequence). The CDR3 length is 16 residues.

As DNA, the CDR3 is TGTGCCAGCAGTGAAGGGACAGGGGGCTGGGGCAATCAGCCCCAGCATTTT. The encoded protein is CASSEGTGGWGNQPQHF. The rearrangement joins TRBV2 to TRBJ1-5; 11 bases map to TRBD1. CDR1 SNHLY and CDR2 FYNNEI come from the germline V gene. The CDR3 is made up of 17 amino acids. J lost 2 bases, V lost 1 base, and 4 bases had no gene match.

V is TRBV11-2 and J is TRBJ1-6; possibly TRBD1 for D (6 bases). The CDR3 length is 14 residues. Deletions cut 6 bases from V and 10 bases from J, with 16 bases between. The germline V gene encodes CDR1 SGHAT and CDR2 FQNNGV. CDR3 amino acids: CASRRGQSGSPLHF. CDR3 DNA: TGTGCCAGCAGGCGAGGACAGTCAGGGTCACCCCTCCACTTT.

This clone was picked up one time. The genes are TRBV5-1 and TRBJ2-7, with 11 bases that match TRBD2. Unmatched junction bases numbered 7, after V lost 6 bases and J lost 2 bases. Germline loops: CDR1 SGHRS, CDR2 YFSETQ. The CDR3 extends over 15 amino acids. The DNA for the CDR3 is TGCGCCAGCAAACTAGCGGGAGCTACTACCTACGAGCAGTACTTC. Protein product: CASKLAGATTYEQYF.

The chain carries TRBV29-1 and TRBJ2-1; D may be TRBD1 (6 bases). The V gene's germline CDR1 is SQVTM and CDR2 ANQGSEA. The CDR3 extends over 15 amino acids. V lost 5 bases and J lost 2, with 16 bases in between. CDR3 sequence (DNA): TGCAGCGTTCCTTCTAAGGACAGAACCTACAATGAGCAGTTCTTC. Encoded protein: CSVPSKDRTYNEQFF.

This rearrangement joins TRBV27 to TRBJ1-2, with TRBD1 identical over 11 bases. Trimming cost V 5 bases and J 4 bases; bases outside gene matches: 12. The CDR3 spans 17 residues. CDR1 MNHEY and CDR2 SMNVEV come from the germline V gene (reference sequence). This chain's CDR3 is CASSPSPGQGVGYGYTF. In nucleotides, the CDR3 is TGTGCCAGCAGTCCCTCCCCGGGACAGGGGGTTGGCTATGGCTACACCTTC.

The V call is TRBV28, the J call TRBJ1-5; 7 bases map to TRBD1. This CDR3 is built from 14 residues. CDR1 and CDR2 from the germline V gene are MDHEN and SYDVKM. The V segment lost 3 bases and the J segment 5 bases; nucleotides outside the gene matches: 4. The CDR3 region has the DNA TGTGCCAGCAGTTTGGGACAGTTCGATCAGCCCCAGCATTTT. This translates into CASSLGQFDQPQHF.

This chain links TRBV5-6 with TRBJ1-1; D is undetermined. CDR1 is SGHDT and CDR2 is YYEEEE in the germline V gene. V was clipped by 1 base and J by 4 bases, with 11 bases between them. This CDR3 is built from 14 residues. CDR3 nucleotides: TGTGCCAGCAGCTTGCGGGGTTCGGGCACTGAAGCTTTCTTT. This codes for CASSLRGSGTEAFF. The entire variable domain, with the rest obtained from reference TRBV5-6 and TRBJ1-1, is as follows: DAGVTQSPTHLIKTRGQQVTLRCSPKSGHDTVSWYQQALGQGPQFIFQYYEEEERQRGNFPDRFSGHQFPNYSSELNVNALLLGDSALYLCASSLRGSGTEAFFGQGTRLTVV.

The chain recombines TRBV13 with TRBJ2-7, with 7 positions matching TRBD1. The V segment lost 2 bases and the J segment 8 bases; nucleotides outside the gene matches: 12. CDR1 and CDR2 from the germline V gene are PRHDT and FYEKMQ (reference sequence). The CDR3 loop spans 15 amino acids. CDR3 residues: CASSLRDSFSWQQYF. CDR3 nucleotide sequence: TGTGCCAGCAGCTTAAGGGACAGCTTTTCTTGGCAGCAGTACTTC.

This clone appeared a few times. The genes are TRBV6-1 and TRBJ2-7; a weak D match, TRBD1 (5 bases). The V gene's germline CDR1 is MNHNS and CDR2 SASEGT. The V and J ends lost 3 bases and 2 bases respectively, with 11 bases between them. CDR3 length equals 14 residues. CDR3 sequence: CASSDRSGTYEQYF. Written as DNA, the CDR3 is TGTGCCAGCAGTGATAGGTCAGGGACCTACGAGCAGTACTTC.

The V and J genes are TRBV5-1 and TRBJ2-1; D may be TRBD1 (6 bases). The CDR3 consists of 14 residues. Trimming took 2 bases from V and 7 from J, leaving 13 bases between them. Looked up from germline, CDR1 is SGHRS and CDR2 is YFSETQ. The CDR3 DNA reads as TGCGCCAGCAGCTTTGGTGGCAGGGGAAATGAGCAGTTCTTC. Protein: CASSFGGRGNEQFF.

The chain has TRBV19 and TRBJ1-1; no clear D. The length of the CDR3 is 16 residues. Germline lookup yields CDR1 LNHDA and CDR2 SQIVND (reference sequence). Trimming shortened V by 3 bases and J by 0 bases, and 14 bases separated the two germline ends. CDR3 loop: CASSMTRGRLNTEAFF. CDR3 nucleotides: TGTGCCAGTAGTATGACGAGAGGCAGACTGAACACTGAAGCTTTCTTT.

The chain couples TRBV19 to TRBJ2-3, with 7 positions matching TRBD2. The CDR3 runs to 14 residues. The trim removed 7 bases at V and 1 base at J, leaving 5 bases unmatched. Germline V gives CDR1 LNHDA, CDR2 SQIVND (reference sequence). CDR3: CASNRLAGTDTQYF. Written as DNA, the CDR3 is TGTGCCAGTAATCGGCTAGCGGGCACAGATACGCAGTATTTT.

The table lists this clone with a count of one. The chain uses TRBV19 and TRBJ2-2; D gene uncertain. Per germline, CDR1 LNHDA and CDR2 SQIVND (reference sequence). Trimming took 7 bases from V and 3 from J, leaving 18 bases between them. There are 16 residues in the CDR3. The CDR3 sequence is CASTLTDGGYTGELFF. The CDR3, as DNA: TGTGCCAGTACCTTAACGGACGGTGGATACACCGGGGAGCTGTTTTTT.

The CDR3 sequence is CASSYSYRVGNQPQHF. Here the CDR3 DNA reads TGTGCCAGCAGTTACTCATACAGGGTGGGCAATCAGCCCCAGCATTTT. The chain couples TRBV6-5 to TRBJ1-5; possibly TRBD1 for D (6 bases). The germline V gene encodes CDR1 MNHEY and CDR2 SVGAGI. The V and J ends lost 0 bases and 2 bases respectively, with 11 bases between them. The CDR3 consists of 16 residues.

CDR3 residues: CASSIGSTALSTDTQYF. Written as DNA, the CDR3 is TGTGCCAGTAGTATAGGGTCGACCGCACTTAGCACAGATACGCAGTATTTT. The chain is built from TRBV19 and TRBJ2-3; D not certain. Germline assignment: CDR1 LNHDA and CDR2 SQIVND (reference sequence). V was clipped by 1 base and J by 0 bases, with 14 bases between them. This CDR3 region has 17 residues.